The TCR beta chain under discussion was sequenced for a study of OX40 agonist ivuxolimab in advanced cancers. Study summary: Treatment of patients was with ivuxolimab, an agonistic anti-OX40 (CD134) antibody. Patients were dosed intravenously with ivuxolimab at 0.01 to 10 mg/kg every 2 weeks.

This clone was observed a handful of times. CDR3 size: 14 residues. The germline CDR1 and CDR2 sequences are MNHNY and SVGAGI (reference sequence). Trimming pared 5 bases from V and 12 bases from J, leaving 17 bases between. Profiled with immunoSEQ multiplex PCR; TCRdb holds only in-frame clones, not every one. The data show fewer than 90,000 clones, with around 87% seen just once and about 2.6% held by the top ten. The rearrangement uses TRBV6-6 and TRBJ1-6; D remains unclear. This specimen was CD4+ or CD8+ T cells sorted from blood, taken in a trial of the OX40 agonist ivuxolimab. The origin of this receptor is an adult with an advanced solid tumor such as melanoma, head and neck, liver or kidney cancer. The CDR3 sequence: CASSRDRDNRPLHF. CDR3 in DNA: TGTGCCAGCAGTCGCGATAGAGACAACCGACCCCTCCACTTT.